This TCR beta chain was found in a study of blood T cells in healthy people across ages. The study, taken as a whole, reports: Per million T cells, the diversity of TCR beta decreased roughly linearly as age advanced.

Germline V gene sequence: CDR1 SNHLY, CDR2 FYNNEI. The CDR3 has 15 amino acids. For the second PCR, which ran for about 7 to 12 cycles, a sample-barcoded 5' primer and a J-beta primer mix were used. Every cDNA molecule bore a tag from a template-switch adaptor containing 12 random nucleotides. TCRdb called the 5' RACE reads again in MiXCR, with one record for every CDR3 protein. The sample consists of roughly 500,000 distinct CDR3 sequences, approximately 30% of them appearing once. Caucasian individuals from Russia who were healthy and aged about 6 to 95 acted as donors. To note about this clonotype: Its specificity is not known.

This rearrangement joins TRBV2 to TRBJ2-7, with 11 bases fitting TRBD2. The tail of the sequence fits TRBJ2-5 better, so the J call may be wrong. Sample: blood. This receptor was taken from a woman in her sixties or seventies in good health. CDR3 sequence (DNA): TGTGCCAGCAATCCACTAGCGGGGGTTGGGGAGACCCAGTACTTC. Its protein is CASNPLAGVGETQYF.